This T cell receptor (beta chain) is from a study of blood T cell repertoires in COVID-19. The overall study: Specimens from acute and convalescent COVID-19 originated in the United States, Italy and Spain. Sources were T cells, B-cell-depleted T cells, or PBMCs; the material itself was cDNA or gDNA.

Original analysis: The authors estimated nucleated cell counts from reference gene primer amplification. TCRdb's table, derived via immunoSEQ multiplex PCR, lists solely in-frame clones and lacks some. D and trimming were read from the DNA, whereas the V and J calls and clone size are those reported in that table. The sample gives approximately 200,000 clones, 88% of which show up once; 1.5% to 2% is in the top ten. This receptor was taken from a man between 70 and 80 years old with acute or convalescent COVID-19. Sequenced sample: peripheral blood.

Written as DNA, the CDR3 is TGTGCCAGCAGCACAAGGACAGGGGCAGCAGATACGCAGTATTTT. Translated: CASSTRTGAADTQYF. The V gene is TRBV7-9, the J gene TRBJ2-3, with 9 bases lining up with TRBD1. The CDR3 sequence is 15 residues long. The germline gives CDR1 SEHNR, CDR2 FQNEAQ (reference sequence). The junction had 7 bases not matched to a gene; V was cut back by 5 bases and J by 4 bases.